The clone carrying this T cell receptor (beta chain) was detected a few times. These data are taken from a study of graft-versus-host responses after intestinal transplantation. Germline V gene lookup returns CDR1 MGHDK and CDR2 SYGVNS. V was clipped by 5 bases and J by 2 bases; unmatched bases: 3. CDR3 length: 14 residues. Irradiated, violet-dye-labeled stimulators (about 200,000) were plated alongside about 200,000 CFSE-labeled responders. Dividing CFSE-low CD3+CD4+ and CD3+CD8+ responders were isolated by sorting after the reaction. Only in-frame clones appear in the TCRdb table, and some are missing; sequencing was by immunoSEQ multiplex PCR. The profile covers over 8,500 clones, with roughly 29% appearing a single time and more than 4% taken by the ten largest.

This clonotype was sampled from a human patient who was an organ donor for intestinal transplantation. The sample in question was alloreactive CD8+ T cells from a mixed lymphocyte reaction culture, obtained before transplantation. Subset indicated: CFSE-low proliferating T cells sorted from roughly six-day pre-transplant mixed lymphocyte reaction (GvH or HvG direction). The rearrangement joins TRBV25-1 to TRBJ2-7, with 10 bases matching TRBD1. This CDR3 is CASSPGTGAYEQYF. The CDR3 DNA reads TGTGCCAGCAGTCCCGGGACAGGGGCCTACGAGCAGTACTTC.